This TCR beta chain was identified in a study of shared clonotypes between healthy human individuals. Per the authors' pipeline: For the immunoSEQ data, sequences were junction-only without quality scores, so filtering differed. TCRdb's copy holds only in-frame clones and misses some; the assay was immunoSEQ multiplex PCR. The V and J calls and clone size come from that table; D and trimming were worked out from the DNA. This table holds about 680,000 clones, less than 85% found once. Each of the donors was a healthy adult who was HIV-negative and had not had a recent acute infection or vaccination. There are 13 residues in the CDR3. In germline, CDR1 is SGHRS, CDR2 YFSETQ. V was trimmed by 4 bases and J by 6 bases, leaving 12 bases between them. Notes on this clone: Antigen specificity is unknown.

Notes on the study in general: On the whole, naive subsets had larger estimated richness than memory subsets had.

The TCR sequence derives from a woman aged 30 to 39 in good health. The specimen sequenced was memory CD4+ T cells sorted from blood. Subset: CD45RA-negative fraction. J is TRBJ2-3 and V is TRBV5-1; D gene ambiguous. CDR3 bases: TGCGCCAGCAGCCCGGTAGTTGCGGATACGCAGTATTTT. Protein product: CASSPVVADTQYF.